These 19 T cell receptor beta chains were sequenced from one sample in a study of naive and memory T cell subsets. Study-level findings and limits: A few larger clonotypes appeared in naive repertoires, especially CD8, possibly memory cells re-expressing CD45RA.

An equimolar mix of two oligonucleotides served as the beta constant-region primer for TRBC1 and TRBC2. Nested alpha and beta constant-region primers with the SP2 primer drove four PCR rounds on ligated cDNA. TCRdb itself ran the UMI-ligation and nested PCR reads through MiXCR, one entry per CDR3 protein. The sample holds approximately 140,000 distinct CDR3 sequences; 20% to 25% are singletons and the top ten take 0.11%. Their cognate antigens are unknown. Sequenced input: naive CD4+ T cells from blood. These receptors were taken from a human donor in good health.

This clonotype was seen more than once but under ten times. The chain couples TRBV30 to TRBJ1-5; D is ambiguous. CDR1 is GTSNPN, CDR2 SVGIG, per germline (reference sequence). The ends were cut back, 0 bases at V and 9 bases at J, with 15 bases in the middle. The CDR3 spans 14 residues. The CDR3 sequence is CAWSVFPGLGPQHF. CDR3 nucleotides: TGTGCCTGGAGTGTATTTCCAGGCCTCGGGCCCCAGCATTTT.

There are many counts of this clonotype. V gene TRBV28 combines with J gene TRBJ2-1; D could derive from TRBD1 or TRBD2 (5 bases each). V lost 6 bases and J lost 6, with 15 bases in between. The CDR3 runs 14 residues. Germline CDR1 MDHEN, CDR2 SYDVKM. Here the CDR3 reads CASRTGTSINEQFF. The CDR3 coding sequence is TGTGCCAGCAGAACCGGGACCAGTATCAATGAGCAGTTCTTC.

This clonotype was found a few times. The rearrangement joins TRBV11-2 to TRBJ1-2, with D possibly matching TRBD1 (5 bases). The germline V gene encodes CDR1 SGHAT and CDR2 FQNNGV. The CDR3 consists of 14 residues. V lost 1 base to trimming and J lost 5 bases, with 11 bases between them. CDR3 sequence (DNA): TGTGCCAGCAGCTTAGCGGGACCGGGATATGGCTACACCTTC. This sequence encodes CASSLAGPGYGYTF.

The chain is built from TRBV6-5 and TRBJ2-5, with D possibly matching TRBD1 (7 bases). The CDR3 has 13 amino acids. Germline V gene sequence: CDR1 MNHEY, CDR2 SVGAGI. The germline V and J ends were trimmed by 6 bases and 6 bases, with 14 bases remaining between them. CDR3 in amino acids: CASRRDSLKTQYF. Here the CDR3 DNA reads TGTGCCAGCAGGCGGGACAGTCTGAAGACCCAGTACTTC.

This clonotype has just a few counts. V and J are TRBV5-5 and TRBJ2-1; D might be TRBD1 (5 bases). The germline V and J ends were trimmed by 4 bases and 0 bases, with 14 bases remaining between them. The CDR3 runs 16 residues. Germline assignment: CDR1 SGHKS and CDR2 YYEKEE (reference sequence). The CDR3 DNA reads as TGTGCCAGCAGCGGGGCGGCTGAGAGCTCCTACAATGAGCAGTTCTTC. Translated, it gives CASSGAAESSYNEQFF.

The chain carries TRBV18 and TRBJ2-4; unclear D gene. This CDR3 is 15 amino acids long. CDR1 is KGHSH and CDR2 is LQKENI in the germline V gene. Trimming took off 3 bases at V and 0 bases at J, with 9 bases between the two ends. The CDR3 DNA sequence: TGTGCCAGCTCACCCTCCGGTTTAGCCAAAAACATTCAGTACTTC. Translating it yields CASSPSGLAKNIQYF. Combining the CDR3 with reference TRBV18 and TRBJ2-4 gives the whole variable domain NAGVMQNPRHLVRRRGQEARLRCSPMKGHSHVYWYRQLPEEGLKFMVYLQKENIIDESGMPKERFSAEFPKEGPSILRIQQVVRGDSAAYFCASSPSGLAKNIQYFGAGTRLSVL.

V usage is TRBV28 and J usage is TRBJ2-3; D is unresolved. The ends were cut back, 5 bases at V and 0 bases at J, with 9 bases in the middle. The CDR3 loop spans 14 amino acids. Germline V lookup: CDR1 MDHEN, CDR2 SYDVKM. The CDR3, as DNA: TGTGCCAGCAGTCATGTCTCTAGCACAGATACGCAGTATTTT. Translating gives CASSHVSSTDTQYF.

The chain joins TRBV12-3 or TRBV12-4 to TRBJ2-3; D is perhaps TRBD1 (7 bases). V lost 4 bases and J lost 5, with 16 bases in between. The CDR3 sequence is 15 residues long. As DNA, the CDR3 is TGTGCCAGCAGTTCCCAGGACAGGCGGGGAGATACGCAGTATTTT. Protein sequence: CASSSQDRRGDTQYF.

This clonotype was counted a few times. As DNA, the CDR3 is TGTGCCAGCAAAAAGCACCATAGCTCCTACGAGCAGTACTTC. It translates to CASKKHHSSYEQYF. The chain joins TRBV12-3 or TRBV12-4 to TRBJ2-7; D remains unclear. The CDR3 is made up of 14 amino acids. Trimming took off 7 bases at V and 0 bases at J, with 13 bases between the two ends.

The chain employs TRBV29-1 and TRBJ2-7; D perhaps matches TRBD2 (6 bases). The CDR3 has 13 amino acids. V was clipped by 5 bases and J by 3 bases, with 14 bases between them. The germline CDR1 and CDR2 sequences are SQVTM and ANQGSEA. The CDR3 nucleotides read TGCAGCGTTCGGAGGGACCCTATCTACGAGCAGTACTTC. As protein: CSVRRDPIYEQYF.

The chain employs TRBV7-2 and TRBJ2-5, with D unresolved. Germline V CDR1 and CDR2: SGHTA, FQGNSA. The V end was cut by 2 bases, the J end by 2 bases, with 12 bases between. This CDR3 region has 15 residues. The CDR3 loop is CASSLSRARQETQYF. The CDR3 region has the DNA TGTGCCAGCAGCTTAAGTAGGGCCAGACAAGAGACCCAGTACTTC.

This clonotype showed up just a few times. This chain links TRBV28 with TRBJ1-5, with D perhaps TRBD1 (6 bases). The CDR3 totals 14 residues. Deletions cut 7 bases from V and 6 bases from J, with 16 bases between. Germline V CDR1 and CDR2: MDHEN, SYDVKM. The CDR3 region is CASTQGGGSQPQHF. The CDR3 region has the DNA TGTGCCAGCACTCAAGGGGGAGGGTCTCAGCCCCAGCATTTT.

The chain links TRBV6-2 or TRBV6-3 to TRBJ2-5, with no clear D. The germline gives CDR1 MNHEY, CDR2 SVGEGT. The CDR3 contains 13 residues. Trimming shortened V by 1 base and J by 5 bases, and 8 bases separated the two germline ends. This CDR3 is CASSYWRWETQYF. CDR3 nucleotide sequence: TGTGCCAGCAGTTACTGGCGTTGGGAGACCCAGTACTTC.

This clonotype has more than one count but fewer than ten. This chain uses TRBV11-2 with TRBJ2-1; D remains ambiguous. V lost 1 base and J 3 bases, leaving 7 bases between the germline ends. The CDR3 consists of 14 residues. Germline V gives CDR1 SGHAT, CDR2 FQNNGV. DNA for the CDR3: TGTGCCAGCAGCTTAGTACCCATCTACAATGAGCAGTTCTTC. Its translation is CASSLVPIYNEQFF.

The rearrangement links TRBV11-2 to TRBJ1-1; D is possibly TRBD1 (6 bases). With 1 base removed from V and 8 bases from J, the gap between germline ends came to 17 bases. The CDR3 spans 15 residues. The germline gives CDR1 SGHAT, CDR2 FQNNGV. The CDR3 region has the DNA TGTGCCAGCAGCTTAGTGAAGGGGGGAAGTTTAGAAGCTTTCTTT. This codes for CASSLVKGGSLEAFF.

This clonotype appeared a single time. The chain couples TRBV29-1 to TRBJ2-3; TRBD2 matches at 13 bases. The CDR3 covers 15 residues. Germline trimming cut 7 bases from V and 3 bases from J; bases unmatched to any gene: 7. Per the germline V gene, CDR1 is SQVTM and CDR2 is ANQGSEA. The CDR3 DNA reads as TGCAGCGCCCCCCGGACTAGCGGGAGTACAGATACGCAGTATTTT. Translation: CSAPRTSGSTDTQYF.

The chain links TRBV7-9 to TRBJ2-4; 11 bases line up with TRBD1. The germline gives CDR1 SEHNR, CDR2 FQNEAQ (reference sequence). The CDR3 sequence is 14 residues long. V lost 7 bases and J lost 6; bases outside the gene matches: 5. In nucleotides, the CDR3 is TGTGCCAGCACCCGAGGACAGGGGGCAAACATTCAGTACTTC. Residues: CASTRGQGANIQYF.

The table lists this clonotype with many counts. The rearrangement joins TRBV4-3 to TRBJ2-3; no clear D gene. Germline CDR1 LGHNA, CDR2 YSLEER. Between the trimmed V and J ends, which lost 0 bases and 11 bases, there was a span of 12 bases. This CDR3 is 13 amino acids long. This chain's CDR3 is CASSQDFGIRQYF. In DNA, the CDR3 is TGCGCCAGCAGCCAAGATTTTGGGATTCGGCAGTATTTT.

The DNA for the CDR3 is TGTGCCAGCAGCTTGCCTCGGGAGGGCCCACATTCTAAGCAGTTCTTC. The encoded protein is CASSLPREGPHSKQFF. The chain employs TRBV5-4 and TRBJ2-1; 8 positions match TRBD2. This CDR3 comprises 16 residues. Germline CDR1 reads SGHNT; CDR2 reads YYREEE (reference sequence). With V trimmed by 1 base and J by 11 bases, 14 bases remained unmatched.